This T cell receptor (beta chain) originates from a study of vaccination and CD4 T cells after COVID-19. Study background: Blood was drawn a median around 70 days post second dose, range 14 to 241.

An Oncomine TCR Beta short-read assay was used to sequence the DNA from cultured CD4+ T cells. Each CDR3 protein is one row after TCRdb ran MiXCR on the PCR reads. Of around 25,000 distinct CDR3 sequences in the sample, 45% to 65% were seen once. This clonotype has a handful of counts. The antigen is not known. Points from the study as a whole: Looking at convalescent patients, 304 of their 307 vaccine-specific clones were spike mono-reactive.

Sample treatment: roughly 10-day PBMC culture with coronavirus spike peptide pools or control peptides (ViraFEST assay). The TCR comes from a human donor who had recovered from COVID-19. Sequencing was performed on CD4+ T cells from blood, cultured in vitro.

CDR3 nucleotides: TGCAGTGCTAGAGCTGGGGCTCGGAGCAATCAGCCCCAGCATTTT. It translates to CSARAGARSNQPQHF. J is TRBJ1-5 and V is TRBV20-1; a possible D gene is TRBD1 (5 bases). The CDR3 loop spans 15 amino acids. V lost 1 base and J lost 1, with 11 bases in between. Germline-derived CDR1 and CDR2 are DFQATT and SNEGSKA (reference sequence).